Listed below are T cell receptor beta chains from one sample, sequenced in a study of Ad26.COV2.S vaccination and SARS-CoV-2 variants. The assay was immunoSEQ multiplex PCR, and TCRdb's table has in-frame clones only and misses some. This table holds 360,000 or so clones, about 91% found once. The starting material was peripheral blood, obtained in a trial of Ad26.COV2.S vaccine versus placebo. These receptors were collected from a person between 18 and 59 years old who received the Ad26.COV2.S COVID-19 vaccine or a placebo. CDR3s include the opening cysteine and the closing phenylalanine or tryptophan. Fields, in order: D gene, clone size, J gene, V gene, CDR3 protein, CDR3 DNA. The D gene is left open where the match is weak. Clone size, where shown, is once, few, many, or a class for clones that have expanded.

>TRBD1|.|TRBJ1-5|TRBV28
CASSLSTGTLLYSNQPQHF
TGTGCCAGCAGTTTATCGACAGGGACCTTGCTTTATAGCAATCAGCCCCAGCATTTT
>.|once|TRBJ1-5|TRBV19
CASSILRRNRDNQPQHF
TGTGCCAGTAGTATCTTAAGGAGGAACAGGGACAATCAGCCCCAGCATTTT
>.|.|TRBJ1-6|TRBV11-2
CASSPLDRFALHF
TGTGCCAGCAGCCCGCTCGACAGGTTTGCCCTCCACTTT
>.|.|TRBJ2-3|TRBV5-1
CASSYSASTDTQYF
TGCGCCAGCAGCTATAGCGCGAGCACAGATACGCAGTATTTT
>.|few|TRBJ1-1|TRBV6-5
CASRNLGGNTEAFF
TGTGCCAGCAGGAACCTGGGGGGGAACACTGAAGCTTTCTTT
>TRBD2|once|TRBJ2-3|TRBV3-1/TRBV3-2
CASSLLAGGVTDTQYF
TGTGCCAGCAGCCTCCTAGCGGGAGGGGTCACAGATACGCAGTATTTT
>.|.|TRBJ2-2|TRBV6-5
CANPRTPNTGELFF
TGTGCCAACCCAAGGACACCGAACACCGGGGAGCTGTTTTTT
>.|.|TRBJ1-6|TRBV6-5
CASSYSGGPNSPLHF
TGTGCCAGCAGTTACAGCGGGGGCCCCAATTCACCCCTCCACTTT
>.|.|TRBJ2-3|TRBV5-6
CASKGRGFDTQYF
TGTGCCAGCAAGGGGCGGGGATTCGATACGCAGTATTTT
>.|.|TRBJ1-4|TRBV30
CAWGATNEKLFF
TGTGCCTGGGGAGCAACTAATGAAAAACTGTTTTTT
>.|.|TRBJ2-5|TRBV4-1
CASRRLLGGPKETQYF
TGCGCCAGCAGGCGCCTCCTGGGGGGACCAAAAGAGACCCAGTACTTC
>.|.|TRBJ1-3|TRBV28
CASSLWGQGAAGNTIYF
TGTGCCAGCAGTTTATGGGGCCAGGGAGCGGCTGGAAACACCATATATTTT
>.|.|TRBJ2-5|TRBV7-7
CASSSQQGSQETQYF
TGTGCCAGCAGCTCACAGCAGGGGTCCCAAGAGACCCAGTACTTC
>TRBD1|.|TRBJ1-2|TRBV5-4
CASSPPGQPYGYTF
TGTGCCAGCAGCCCGCCGGGACAGCCCTATGGCTACACCTTC
>.|.|TRBJ2-3|TRBV10-1
CASSGVTDTQYF
TGCGCCAGCAGTGGGGTCACAGATACGCAGTATTTT
>TRBD2|.|TRBJ2-1|TRBV5-5
CASSLTLAGNEQFF
TGTGCCAGCAGCTTGACCCTAGCGGGCAATGAGCAGTTCTTC
>TRBD1|.|TRBJ1-2|TRBV7-2
CASSKNRGLSYGYTF
TGTGCCAGCAGCAAGAACAGGGGGCTTAGCTATGGCTACACCTTC
>TRBD1|.|TRBJ1-5|TRBV27
CASSGTGSLSNQPQHF
TGTGCCAGCAGCGGGACAGGAAGCCTTAGCAATCAGCCCCAGCATTTT
>.|.|TRBJ2-3|TRBV7-9
CASGQTSTDTQYF
TGTGCCAGCGGACAAACTAGCACAGATACGCAGTATTTT
>TRBD2|.|TRBJ2-5|TRBV6-2/TRBV6-3
CASSPRTSGRAQYF
TGTGCCAGCAGTCCCAGGACTAGCGGGAGAGCCCAGTACTTC
>.|.|TRBJ2-3|TRBV19
CASSKSGTAGTQYF
TGTGCCAGTAGTAAATCCGGGACGGCCGGGACGCAGTATTTT
>.|.|TRBJ2-3|TRBV7-9
CASVQGTDTQYF
TGTGCCAGCGTACAGGGAACAGATACGCAGTATTTT
>.|.|TRBJ2-2|TRBV7-2
CASSSVGPGELFF
TGTGCCAGCAGTTCGGTTGGTCCCGGGGAGCTGTTTTTT